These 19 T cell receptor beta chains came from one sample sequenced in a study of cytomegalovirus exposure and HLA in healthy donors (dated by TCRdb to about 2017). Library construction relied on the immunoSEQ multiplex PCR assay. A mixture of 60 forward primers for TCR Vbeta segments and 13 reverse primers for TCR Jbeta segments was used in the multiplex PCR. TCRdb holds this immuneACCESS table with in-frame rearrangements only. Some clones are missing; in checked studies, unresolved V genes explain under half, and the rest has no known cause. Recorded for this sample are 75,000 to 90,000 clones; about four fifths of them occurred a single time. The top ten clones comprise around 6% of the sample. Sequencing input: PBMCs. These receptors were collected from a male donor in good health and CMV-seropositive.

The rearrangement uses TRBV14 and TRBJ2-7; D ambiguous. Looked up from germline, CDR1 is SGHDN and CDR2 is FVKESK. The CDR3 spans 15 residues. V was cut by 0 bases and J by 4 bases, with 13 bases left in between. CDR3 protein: CASSQEHTHEYEQYF. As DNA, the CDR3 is TGTGCCAGCAGCCAAGAACACACGCACGAATACGAGCAGTACTTC.

For the CDR3, the DNA is TGTGCCAGCGGCTCACACCCCTACGAGCAGTACTTC. It specifies CASGSHPYEQYF. The chain carries TRBV11-3 and TRBJ2-7; D not certain. CDR1 SGHNT and CDR2 YENEEA come from the germline V gene. The CDR3 totals 12 residues. V lost 8 bases, J lost 2 bases, and 10 bases lay in between.

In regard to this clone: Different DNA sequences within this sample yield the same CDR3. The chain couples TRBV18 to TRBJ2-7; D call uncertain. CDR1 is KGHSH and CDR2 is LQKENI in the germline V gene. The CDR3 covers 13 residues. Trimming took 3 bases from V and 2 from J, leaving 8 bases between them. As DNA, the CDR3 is TGTGCCAGCTCACCCGCGGCTGCCTACGAGCAGTACTTC. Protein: CASSPAAAYEQYF.

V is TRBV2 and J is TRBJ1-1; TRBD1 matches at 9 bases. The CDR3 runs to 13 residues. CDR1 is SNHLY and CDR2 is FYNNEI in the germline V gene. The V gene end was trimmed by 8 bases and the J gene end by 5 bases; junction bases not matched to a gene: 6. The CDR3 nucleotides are TGTGCCAGCCTCAGACAGGGGGGAACTGAAGCTTTCTTT. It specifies CASLRQGGTEAFF.

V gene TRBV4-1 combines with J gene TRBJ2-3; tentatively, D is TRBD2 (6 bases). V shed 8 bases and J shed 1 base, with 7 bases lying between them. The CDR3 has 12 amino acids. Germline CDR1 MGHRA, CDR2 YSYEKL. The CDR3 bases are TGCGCCAGCCGCGGGGGCACAGATACGCAGTATTTT. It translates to CASRGGTDTQYF.

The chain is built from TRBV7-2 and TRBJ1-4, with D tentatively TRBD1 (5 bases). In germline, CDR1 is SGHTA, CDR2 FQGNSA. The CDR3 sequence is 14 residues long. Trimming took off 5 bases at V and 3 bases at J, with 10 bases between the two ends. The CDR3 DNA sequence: TGTGCCAGCAGCGCGGGGGGTCCTAATGAAAAACTGTTTTTT. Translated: CASSAGGPNEKLFF.

Here the CDR3 reads CASRSGGYEQYF. The CDR3 bases are TGTGCCAGCCGTTCCGGCGGCTACGAGCAGTACTTC. This chain connects TRBV7-2 to TRBJ2-5; D uncertain. Gene TRBJ2-7 matches the end of the DNA better, so the J call may be wrong. In germline, CDR1 is SGHTA, CDR2 FQGNSA. CDR3 length equals 12 residues.

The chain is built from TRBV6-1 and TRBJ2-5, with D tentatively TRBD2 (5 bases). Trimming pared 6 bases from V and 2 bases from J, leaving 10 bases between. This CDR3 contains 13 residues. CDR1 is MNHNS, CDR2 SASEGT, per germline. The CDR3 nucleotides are TGTGCCAGCAGCCCTAGCTATCAAGAGACCCAGTACTTC. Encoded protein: CASSPSYQETQYF.

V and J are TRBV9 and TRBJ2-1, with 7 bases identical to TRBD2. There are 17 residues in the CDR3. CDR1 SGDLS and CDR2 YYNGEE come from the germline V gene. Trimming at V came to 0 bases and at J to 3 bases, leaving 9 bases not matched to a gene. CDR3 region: CASSVGLEGGFYNEQFF. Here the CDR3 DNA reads TGTGCCAGCAGCGTAGGGCTGGAGGGAGGGTTCTACAATGAGCAGTTCTTC.

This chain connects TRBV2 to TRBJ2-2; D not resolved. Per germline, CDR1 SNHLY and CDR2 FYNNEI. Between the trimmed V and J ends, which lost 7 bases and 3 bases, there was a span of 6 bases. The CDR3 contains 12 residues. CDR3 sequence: CASKQDTGELFF. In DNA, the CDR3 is TGTGCCAGCAAGCAGGACACCGGGGAGCTGTTTTTT. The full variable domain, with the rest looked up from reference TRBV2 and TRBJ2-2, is EPEVTQTPSHQVTQMGQEVILRCVPISNHLYFYWYRQILGQKVEFLVSFYNNEISEKSEIFDDQFSVERPDGSNFTLKIRSTKLEDSAMYFCASKQDTGELFFGEGSRLTVL.

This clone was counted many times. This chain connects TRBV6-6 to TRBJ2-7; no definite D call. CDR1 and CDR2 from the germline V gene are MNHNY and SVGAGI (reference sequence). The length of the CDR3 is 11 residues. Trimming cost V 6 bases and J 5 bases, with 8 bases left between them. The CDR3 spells CASRWANEQYF. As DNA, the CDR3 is TGTGCCAGCAGATGGGCCAACGAGCAGTACTTC.

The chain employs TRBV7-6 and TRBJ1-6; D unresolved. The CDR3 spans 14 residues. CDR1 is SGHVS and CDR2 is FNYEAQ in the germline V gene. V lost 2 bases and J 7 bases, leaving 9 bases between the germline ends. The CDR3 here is CASSLRERNSPLHF. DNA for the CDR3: TGTGCCAGCAGCTTAAGGGAGAGGAATTCACCCCTCCACTTT.

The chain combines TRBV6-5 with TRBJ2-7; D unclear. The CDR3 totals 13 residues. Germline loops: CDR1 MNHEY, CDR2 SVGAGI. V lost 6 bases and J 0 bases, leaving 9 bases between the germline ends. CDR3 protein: CASRDWSSYEQYF. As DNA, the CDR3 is TGTGCCAGCAGAGACTGGAGCTCCTACGAGCAGTACTTC.

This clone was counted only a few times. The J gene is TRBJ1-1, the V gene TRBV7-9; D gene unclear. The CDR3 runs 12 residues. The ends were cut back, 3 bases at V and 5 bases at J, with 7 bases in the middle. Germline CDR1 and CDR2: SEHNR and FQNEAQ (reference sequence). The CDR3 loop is CASSFYRTEAFF. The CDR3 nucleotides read TGTGCCAGCAGCTTCTACCGGACTGAAGCTTTCTTT.

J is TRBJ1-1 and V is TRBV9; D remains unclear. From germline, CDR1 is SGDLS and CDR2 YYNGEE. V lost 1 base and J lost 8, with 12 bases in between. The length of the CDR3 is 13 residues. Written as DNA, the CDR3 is TGTGCCAGCAGCGTAAAATGGTCGGGGGAAGCTTTCTTT. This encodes CASSVKWSGEAFF.

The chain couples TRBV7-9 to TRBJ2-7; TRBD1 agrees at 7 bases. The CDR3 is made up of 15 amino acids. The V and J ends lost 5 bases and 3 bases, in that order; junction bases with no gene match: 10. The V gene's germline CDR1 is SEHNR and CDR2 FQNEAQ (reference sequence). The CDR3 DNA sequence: TGTGCCAGCAGCCTGGGATCGGCAGGGGGCTACGAGCAGTACTTC. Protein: CASSLGSAGGYEQYF.

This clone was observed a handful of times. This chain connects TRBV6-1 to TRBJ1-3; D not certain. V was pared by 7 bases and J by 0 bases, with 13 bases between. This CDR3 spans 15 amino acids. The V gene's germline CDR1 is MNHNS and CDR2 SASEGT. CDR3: CASKNSGTSGNTIYF. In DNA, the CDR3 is TGTGCCAGCAAGAACTCAGGCACCTCTGGAAACACCATATATTTT.

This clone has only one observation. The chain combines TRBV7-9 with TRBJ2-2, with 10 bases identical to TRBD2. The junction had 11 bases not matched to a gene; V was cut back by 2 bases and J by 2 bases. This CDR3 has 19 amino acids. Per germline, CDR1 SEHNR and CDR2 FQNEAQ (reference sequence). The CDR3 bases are TGTGCCAGCAGCTTACCCCGACTAGCGGGTATAGCAAACACCGGGGAGCTGTTTTTT. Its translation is CASSLPRLAGIANTGELFF.

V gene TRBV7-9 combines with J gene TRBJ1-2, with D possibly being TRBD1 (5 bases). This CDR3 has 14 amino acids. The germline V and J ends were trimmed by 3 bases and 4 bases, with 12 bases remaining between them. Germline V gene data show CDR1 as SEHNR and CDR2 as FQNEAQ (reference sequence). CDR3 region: CASSFPGIAYGYTF. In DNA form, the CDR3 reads TGTGCCAGCAGCTTCCCAGGGATAGCCTATGGCTACACCTTC.